This is a list of T cell receptor beta chains from one sample in a study of blood T cell repertoires in COVID-19. Sequencing was performed with immunoSEQ multiplex PCR; in TCRdb, only in-frame clones are kept and a portion is missing. The data show 120,000 or so clones, roughly four fifths seen once. The specimen was peripheral blood. The source is a human donor in a cohort sampled during active COVID-19. CDR3s include the opening cysteine and the closing phenylalanine or tryptophan. D genes are given only for firm matches. Where a row states a size, it is once, few, many or the class of an expanded clone; other rows omit it.

d_call	v_call	clone_size	j_call	cdr3_aa	cdr3_nt
.	TRBV9	few	TRBJ2-3	CASSVARADTQYF	TGTGCCAGCAGCGTAGCTCGGGCAGATACGCAGTATTTT
TRBD2	TRBV2	.	TRBJ2-3	CASSVGVAGGTDTQYF	TGTGCCAGCAGTGTTGGGGTAGCGGGGGGGACAGATACGCAGTATTTT
.	TRBV12-3/TRBV12-4	.	TRBJ2-3	CASRRTTDTQYF	TGTGCCAGCAGGCGGACTACAGATACGCAGTATTTT
.	TRBV5-4	.	TRBJ2-5	CASSSARDSKETQYF	TGTGCCAGCAGCTCGGCCCGGGACTCCAAAGAGACCCAGTACTTC
.	TRBV14	.	TRBJ2-1	CASSQVRLGEQFF	TGTGCCAGCAGCCAAGTGAGACTCGGGGAGCAGTTCTTC
.	TRBV2	.	TRBJ1-6	CASSQGAQSSYNSPLHF	TGTGCCAGCAGTCAAGGGGCACAGAGCTCCTATAATTCACCCCTCCACTTT
.	TRBV5-4	.	TRBJ2-3	CASSFSRRGGTDTQYF	TGTGCCAGCAGCTTCTCTCGCAGGGGGGGCACAGATACGCAGTATTTT
TRBD2	TRBV10-1	.	TRBJ2-1	CASLQREYNEQFF	TGCGCCAGCCTTCAGCGGGAGTACAATGAGCAGTTCTTC
.	TRBV5-1	.	TRBJ1-3	CASSLVSGAGNTIYF	TGCGCCAGCAGCTTGGTTTCAGGGGCTGGAAACACCATATATTTT
TRBD1	TRBV27	.	TRBJ2-5	CASNAGQDQETQYF	TGTGCCAGCAATGCCGGACAGGACCAAGAGACCCAGTACTTC
.	TRBV23-1	.	TRBJ2-5	CASSQGLRETQYF	TGCGCCAGCAGCCAGGGTTTGAGAGAGACCCAGTACTTC
TRBD1	TRBV6-5	.	TRBJ2-3	CASRDGQGRDTQYF	TGTGCCAGCAGGGATGGACAGGGGCGGGATACGCAGTATTTT
TRBD1	TRBV5-6	.	TRBJ1-2	CASSLGARGNYGYTF	TGTGCCAGCAGCTTGGGGGCCAGGGGGAACTATGGCTACACCTTC
TRBD1	TRBV6-2/TRBV6-3	.	TRBJ2-7	CASSREQGPKGASRWGEQYF	TGTGCCAGCAGTCGCGAACAGGGGCCTAAGGGGGCGAGCAGATGGGGCGAGCAGTACTTC
.	TRBV5-1	.	TRBJ1-2	CASSLGRGDDYGYTF	TGCGCCAGCAGCCTAGGACGGGGGGATGACTATGGCTACACCTTC
TRBD1	TRBV2	.	TRBJ1-2	CASRGQTTNYGYTF	TGTGCCAGCAGGGGACAGACCACTAACTATGGCTACACCTTC
.	TRBV9	.	TRBJ2-6	CASSPFSGANVLTF	TGTGCCAGCAGCCCCTTCTCTGGGGCCAACGTCCTGACTTTC
TRBD2	TRBV5-4	.	TRBJ2-3	CASSLVLAGYTDTQYF	TGTGCCAGCAGCTTGGTGCTAGCGGGCTACACAGATACGCAGTATTTT
TRBD2	TRBV2	.	TRBJ2-5	CASSYTGTSASETQYF	TGTGCCAGCAGTTACACCGGGACTAGCGCATCGGAGACCCAGTACTTC
.	TRBV11-2	.	TRBJ1-6	CASSQDSYYNSPLHF	TGTGCCAGCAGTCAGGACAGCTACTATAATTCACCCCTCCACTTT
.	TRBV18	.	TRBJ2-1	CASSDQVGAGSYNEQFF	TGTGCCAGCTCAGACCAGGTAGGGGCAGGATCCTACAATGAGCAGTTCTTC
TRBD2	TRBV6-2/TRBV6-3	.	TRBJ2-5	CASSYAGGLSETQYF	TGTGCCAGCAGTTATGCGGGGGGGCTTTCGGAGACCCAGTACTTC